The TCR beta chain under discussion was sequenced for a study of neoadjuvant nivolumab and ipilimumab in lung cancer. Study findings and constraints: Resected tumors had greater TCR richness and clonality than uninvolved lung.

Measured with immunoSEQ multiplex PCR; TCRdb has only the in-frame clones, and not every one. The data show tens of thousands of clones, more than 70% seen once. Regarding this clone: Antigen specificity is unknown.

This CDR3 is built from 13 residues. Germline loops: CDR1 MNHNS, CDR2 SASEGT. V was shortened by 5 bases and J by 6 bases, with 14 bases between the two germline ends. The sequencing used peripheral blood, collected before neoadjuvant nivolumab, alone or with ipilimumab. The chain recombines TRBV6-1 with TRBJ2-7, with D unresolved. The clonotype comes from an adult with non-small cell lung cancer. The CDR3 bases are TGTGCCAGCAGTTCCTTAGGGTCCCTCGAGCAGTACTTC. Protein sequence: CASSSLGSLEQYF.